The 13 T cell receptor beta chains in this list originate from one sample, sequenced in a study of cytomegalovirus exposure and HLA in healthy donors. Primers: 60 Vbeta forward and 13 Jbeta reverse. The assay was immunoSEQ multiplex PCR, and TCRdb's table has in-frame clones only and misses some. Among over 150,000 clones listed, around 80% were seen once. The specimen sequenced was PBMCs. These TCRs come from a man aged 40-50 years in good health and CMV-seronegative.

The chain has TRBV5-1 and TRBJ2-2; D is unclear. The germline V and J ends were trimmed by 3 bases and 0 bases, with 12 bases remaining between them. The CDR3 is made up of 16 amino acids. Germline CDR1 is SGHRS and CDR2 is YFSETQ. CDR3 DNA: TGCGCCAGCAGCTCTCTCGTACTTACGAACACCGGGGAGCTGTTTTTT. This sequence encodes CASSSLVLTNTGELFF.

This clone was picked up one time. This chain links TRBV7-6 with TRBJ2-3; 14 bases fit TRBD2. The CDR3 is 17 residues long. Germline V lookup: CDR1 SGHVS, CDR2 FNYEAQ. J gave up 1 base and V 4 bases, and 4 bases lay outside the gene matches. This CDR3 reads CASSWRGLAGGTDTQYF. As DNA, the CDR3 is TGTGCCAGCAGCTGGAGGGGACTAGCGGGAGGCACAGATACGCAGTATTTT.

V is TRBV9 and J is TRBJ2-1; TRBD2 aligns across 8 bases. Germline loops: CDR1 SGDLS, CDR2 YYNGEE. Germline trimming cut 5 bases from V and 8 bases from J; bases unmatched to any gene: 12. This CDR3 comprises 15 residues. The CDR3 spells CASRGGAGVLDEQFF. Here the CDR3 DNA reads TGTGCCAGCAGGGGAGGAGCGGGAGTCTTGGATGAGCAGTTCTTC.

The chain uses TRBV19 and TRBJ2-5; 7 bases align to TRBD1. This CDR3 is built from 15 residues. CDR1 LNHDA and CDR2 SQIVND come from the germline V gene (reference sequence). V dropped 3 bases and J dropped 1; count of bases not matched to a gene: 5. CDR3 residues: CASSIRQGTQETQYF. CDR3 nucleotides: TGTGCCAGTAGTATCCGACAGGGAACCCAAGAGACCCAGTACTTC. The variable domain in full, with the rest retrieved from reference TRBV19 and TRBJ2-5, is DGGITQSPKYLFRKEGQNVTLSCEQNLNHDAMYWYRQDPGQGLRLIYYSQIVNDFQKGDIAEGYSVSREKKESFPLTVTSAQKNPTAFYLCASSIRQGTQETQYFGPGTRLLVL.

This rearrangement joins TRBV6-1 to TRBJ1-4; D may be TRBD1 (6 bases). CDR3 length: 16 residues. V shed 0 bases and J shed 8 bases, with 16 bases lying between them. The germline V gene has CDR1 MNHNS and CDR2 SASEGT. In nucleotides, the CDR3 is TGTGCCAGCAGTGAAGCCACAGGGAAGGCCTACGAAAAACTGTTTTTT. Protein: CASSEATGKAYEKLFF.

In its sample, this clone was seen once. V and J are TRBV11-2 and TRBJ2-7; 9 positions agree with TRBD1. CDR3 length: 15 residues. J gave up 7 bases and V 5 bases, and 12 bases lay outside the gene matches. Germline CDR1 and CDR2: SGHAT and FQNNGV. The CDR3 nucleotides read TGTGCCAGCAGCCTCACCCGGGACAGGGCTGGGGAGCAGTACTTC. It encodes CASSLTRDRAGEQYF.

V and J are TRBV28 and TRBJ1-2; TRBD1 might be the D (5 bases). Germline loops: CDR1 MDHEN, CDR2 SYDVKM. V shed 5 bases and J shed 7 bases, with 17 bases lying between them. This CDR3 has 14 residues. This chain's CDR3 is CASSAVGDYSGYTF. DNA of the CDR3: TGTGCCAGCAGTGCTGTGGGGGACTACAGTGGCTACACCTTC.

The rearrangement joins TRBV29-1 to TRBJ2-7, with TRBD2 matching over 12 bases. V lost 5 bases to trimming and J lost 5 bases; unmatched junction nucleotides: 4. Germline V gene data show CDR1 as SQVTM and CDR2 as ANQGSEA. This CDR3 has 13 amino acids. For the CDR3, the DNA is TGCAGCGTTCGACTAGCGGGAGCTAACGAGCAGTACTTC. Translated, it gives CSVRLAGANEQYF.

The chain has TRBV6-6 and TRBJ2-5; 7 bases are a match to TRBD1. The CDR3 spans 15 residues. V lost 2 bases to trimming and J lost 7 bases; unmatched junction nucleotides: 10. Per germline, CDR1 MNHNY and CDR2 SVGAGI (reference sequence). CDR3 region: CASSYRGQSYGTQYF. The CDR3 nucleotides are TGTGCCAGCAGTTACCGGGGACAGTCGTATGGGACCCAGTACTTC.

This chain joins TRBV19 and TRBJ2-1, with TRBD2 as a possible D gene (7 bases). The CDR3 contains 13 residues. V was cut by 11 bases and J by 6 bases, with 17 bases left in between. The germline V gene encodes CDR1 LNHDA and CDR2 SQIVND (reference sequence). The CDR3 reads CAVGGTGGNEQFF. CDR3 in DNA: TGTGCCGTAGGGGGAACGGGAGGCAATGAGCAGTTCTTC.

This chain connects TRBV28 to TRBJ1-5, with 8 nucleotides matching TRBD1. From germline, CDR1 is MDHEN and CDR2 SYDVKM. The junction had 7 bases not matched to a gene; V was cut back by 3 bases and J by 6 bases. This CDR3 has 15 residues. The CDR3 region is CASSLTGDRSQPQHF. CDR3 DNA: TGTGCCAGCAGTTTGACAGGGGATAGGAGTCAGCCCCAGCATTTT.

The chain couples TRBV10-2 to TRBJ1-5; 7 bases fit TRBD1. There are 16 residues in the CDR3. V gave up 2 bases and J gave up 3 bases; unmatched junction bases: 7. Germline lookup yields CDR1 WSHSY and CDR2 SAAADI. The CDR3 protein is CASSEGQGVVNQPQHF. Here the CDR3 DNA reads TGCGCCAGCAGTGAGGGGCAGGGGGTCGTCAATCAGCCCCAGCATTTT.

The chain joins TRBV28 to TRBJ1-4, with D unresolved. The CDR3 loop spans 14 amino acids. The germline gives CDR1 MDHEN, CDR2 SYDVKM. V dropped 3 bases and J dropped 4 bases, with 9 bases sitting between them. The CDR3 bases are TGTGCCAGCAGTTTTGGGAGGGTTAATGAAAAACTGTTTTTT. As protein: CASSFGRVNEKLFF.